These 27 T cell receptor beta chains were all obtained from the same sample, sequenced in a study of blood T cell repertoires in COVID-19. Generated by immunoSEQ multiplex PCR, the TCRdb table keeps only in-frame clones and is missing some. The table has a few hundred thousand clones, approximately 84% seen once. The material sequenced was peripheral blood. The origin of the receptors is a human donor in a cohort sampled during active COVID-19.

The chain links TRBV3-1 (or the pseudogene TRBV3-2) to TRBJ2-4; 7 positions agree with TRBD1. This CDR3 comprises 15 residues. The J segment lost 4 bases and the V segment lost 0 bases, leaving 3 bases of the junction unmatched. The germline V gene encodes CDR1 LGHDT and CDR2 YNNKEL (reference sequence). CDR3 protein: CASSQEGTVKNIQYF. The DNA of the CDR3 is TGTGCCAGCAGCCAAGAAGGGACAGTGAAAAACATTCAGTACTTC.

As to this clone: The same CDR3 can be traced to other DNA sequences in this sample. The chain couples TRBV28 to TRBJ1-5; D is unclear. The V gene's germline CDR1 is MDHEN and CDR2 SYDVKM. Trimming removed 5 bases at V and 9 bases at J, with 11 bases between. This CDR3 spans 12 amino acids. CDR3 residues: CASSPPRGPQHF. The CDR3 region has the DNA TGTGCCAGCAGTCCCCCCCGCGGGCCCCAGCATTTT.

The chain recombines TRBV5-8 with TRBJ2-2, with D tentatively TRBD1 (5 bases). Trimming cost V 2 bases and J 1 base, with 9 bases left between them. The CDR3 consists of 15 residues. CDR1 and CDR2 (germline): SGHTS, YDEGEE. CDR3 sequence reads: CASSFWQGNTGELFF. The CDR3, as DNA: TGTGCCAGCAGCTTTTGGCAGGGGAACACCGGGGAGCTGTTTTTT.

This clone was seen only once. The genes are TRBV18 and TRBJ2-7; D may be TRBD2 (5 bases). Germline-derived CDR1 and CDR2 are KGHSH and LQKENI. The CDR3 runs to 15 residues. Trimming stripped 3 bases from V and 3 bases from J, with 15 bases between. The CDR3 bases are TGTGCCAGCTCACCGACGCGGGTGGCCCTCTACGAGCAGTACTTC. Its protein product is CASSPTRVALYEQYF.

This clone was found once. The chain employs TRBV4-1 and TRBJ1-2; 7 bases line up with TRBD1. Germline lookup yields CDR1 MGHRA and CDR2 YSYEKL. V shed 0 bases, J shed 4 bases, and the junction held 8 bases outside the gene matches. The CDR3 sequence is 16 residues long. The CDR3 region has the DNA TGCGCCAGCAGCCAAGATTCGAGACAGGGTATCTATGGCTACACCTTC. Translating gives CASSQDSRQGIYGYTF.

The chain recombines TRBV19 with TRBJ2-7; TRBD2 might be the D (5 bases). The length of the CDR3 is 14 residues. Between the trimmed V and J ends, which lost 4 bases and 2 bases, there was a span of 12 bases. Germline CDR1 reads LNHDA; CDR2 reads SQIVND (reference sequence). The chain's CDR3 is CASSRGQVTYEQYF. In nucleotides, the CDR3 is TGTGCCAGTAGTAGAGGGCAGGTGACCTACGAGCAGTACTTC.

The rearrangement uses TRBV20-1 and TRBJ2-5, with a weak D call TRBD2 (6 bases). V lost 3 bases and J 7 bases, leaving 15 bases between the germline ends. The CDR3 runs to 13 residues. CDR1 DFQATT and CDR2 SNEGSKA come from the germline V gene (reference sequence). This CDR3 reads CSASLNSEGTQYF. The CDR3 region has the DNA TGCAGTGCTAGTCTTAATTCGGAGGGGACCCAGTACTTC.

There are many counts of this clone. The chain couples TRBV2 to TRBJ2-1; the match to TRBD2 covers 9 bases. The V gene's germline CDR1 is SNHLY and CDR2 FYNNEI. The length of the CDR3 is 16 residues. The V segment lost 2 bases and the J segment 5 bases; nucleotides outside the gene matches: 7. CDR3 in amino acids: CASSELAGAPNNEQFF. CDR3 in DNA: TGTGCCAGCAGTGAATTAGCGGGAGCGCCCAACAATGAGCAGTTCTTC.

CDR3 amino acids: CASSPDRASVGELFF. As DNA, the CDR3 is TGTGCCAGCTCTCCCGACAGGGCCTCCGTCGGGGAGCTGTTTTTT. This chain links TRBV18 with TRBJ2-2; 7 positions match TRBD1. J gave up 7 bases and V 6 bases, and 11 bases lay outside the gene matches. The germline CDR1 and CDR2 sequences are KGHSH and LQKENI. CDR3 length equals 15 residues.

The chain joins TRBV7-2 to TRBJ2-7, with 9 positions matching TRBD1. CDR3 length equals 14 residues. Looked up from germline, CDR1 is SGHTA and CDR2 is FQGNSA. Unmatched junction bases numbered 2, after V lost 1 base and J lost 4 bases. The CDR3 loop is CASSLVDRGYEQYF. As DNA, the CDR3 is TGTGCCAGCAGCTTAGTGGACAGGGGATACGAGCAGTACTTC. The variable domain in full, with the rest retrieved from reference TRBV7-2 and TRBJ2-7, is GAGVSQSPSNKVTEKGKDVELRCDPISGHTALYWYRQSLGQGLEFLIYFQGNSAPDKSGLPSDRFSAERTGGSVSTLTIQRTQQEDSAVYLCASSLVDRGYEQYFGPGTRLTVT.

Points on this clone: At one end, the junction sequence differs from germline, possibly due to a read error. This chain joins TRBV10-3 and TRBJ1-1; tentative D call: TRBD1 (6 bases). This CDR3 is 11 amino acids long. Germline V gene lookup returns CDR1 ENHRY and CDR2 SYGVKD. This CDR3 reads CAIRRDTEAFF. The CDR3, as DNA: TGTGCCATCAGGAGGGACACCGAAGCTTTCTTT.

This chain joins TRBV28 and TRBJ1-3; D is unresolved. Trimming left V 6 bases short and J 4 bases short, with 13 bases between. The germline V gene encodes CDR1 MDHEN and CDR2 SYDVKM. The CDR3 sequence is 14 residues long. The CDR3 reads CASSLLGGGNTIYF. The CDR3 coding sequence is TGTGCCAGCAGCCTCCTGGGAGGAGGAAACACCATATATTTT.

This chain connects TRBV5-1 to TRBJ2-5; perhaps TRBD1 as D (5 bases). Germline CDR1 reads SGHRS; CDR2 reads YFSETQ. V lost 0 bases, J lost 5 bases, and 11 bases lay in between. The CDR3 spans 14 residues. CDR3 sequence: CASSLGSGMETQYF. The CDR3 DNA reads as TGCGCCAGCAGCTTGGGATCAGGGATGGAGACCCAGTACTTC.

The chain links TRBV24-1 to TRBJ2-3; unclear D gene. The germline CDR1 and CDR2 sequences are KGHDR and SFDVKD. The V end was cut by 3 bases, the J end by 5 bases, with 11 bases between. The CDR3 has 14 amino acids. The CDR3 DNA follows: TGTGCCACCAGTGATGCAGGCGAGAAAGATACGCAGTATTTT. Protein product: CATSDAGEKDTQYF.

This clone has only one observation. The rearrangement joins TRBV5-1 to TRBJ2-2; D unclear. The germline CDR1 and CDR2 sequences are SGHRS and YFSETQ. V dropped 1 base and J dropped 4 bases, with 8 bases sitting between them. The CDR3 has 14 residues. The CDR3 DNA is TGCGCCAGCAGCTTGCTGGCAGGCACCGGGGAGCTGTTTTTT. Its protein product is CASSLLAGTGELFF.

The chain carries TRBV3-1 (or the pseudogene TRBV3-2) and TRBJ2-1; no firm D call. Deletions cut 4 bases from V and 7 bases from J, with 8 bases between. The CDR3 length is 12 residues. Germline loops: CDR1 LGHDT, CDR2 YNNKEL (reference sequence). The CDR3 loop reads CASSPHSNEQFF. The CDR3, as DNA: TGTGCCAGCAGCCCCCATAGTAATGAGCAGTTCTTC.

The chain uses TRBV7-9 and TRBJ1-5; TRBD1 might be the D (6 bases). The CDR3 contains 14 residues. From germline, CDR1 is SEHNR and CDR2 FQNEAQ (reference sequence). Trimming pared 5 bases from V and 0 bases from J, leaving 8 bases between. For the CDR3, the DNA is TGTGCCAGCAGCCGGGACAATAGCAATCAGCCCCAGCATTTT. Protein: CASSRDNSNQPQHF.

This chain uses TRBV4-3 with TRBJ1-6, with TRBD1 matching over 10 bases. The junction had 9 bases not matched to a gene; V was cut back by 6 bases and J by 10 bases. This CDR3 comprises 15 residues. In germline, CDR1 is LGHNA, CDR2 YSLEER. This chain's CDR3 is CASSMLDRGNSPLHF. For the CDR3, the DNA is TGCGCCAGCAGTATGCTGGACAGGGGGAACTCACCCCTCCACTTT.

This clone is labeled medium-sized. The V call is TRBV9, the J call TRBJ2-2; maybe TRBD2 (5 bases). CDR3 length: 19 residues. V dropped 3 bases and J dropped 5 bases, with 26 bases sitting between them. Germline V gives CDR1 SGDLS, CDR2 YYNGEE. The DNA for the CDR3 is TGTGCCAGCAGCGGGCTGATGGAGGACGGAGTCATGAGGACCGGGGAGCTGTTTTTT. It yields the protein CASSGLMEDGVMRTGELFF.

The chain is built from TRBV27 and TRBJ2-3, with D possibly being TRBD1 (5 bases). The V end lost 6 bases, the J end lost 3 bases, and 13 bases lay between the germline ends. CDR3 length: 14 amino acids. Germline CDR1 reads MNHEY; CDR2 reads SMNVEV (reference sequence). The CDR3 region has the DNA TGTGCCAGCAGCGCGACAGAATCAACAGATACGCAGTATTTT. Translated, it gives CASSATESTDTQYF.

A note on this clone: Other DNA sequences of this sample code for an identical CDR3. The chain employs TRBV7-9 and TRBJ1-6; no definite D call. The length of the CDR3 is 12 residues. Germline values: CDR1 SEHNR, CDR2 FQNEAQ (reference sequence). V was shortened by 8 bases and J by 6 bases, with 8 bases between the two germline ends. As DNA, the CDR3 is TGTGCCAGCCGCGAGGGTAATTCACCCCTCCACTTT. Protein: CASREGNSPLHF.

The genes are TRBV2 and TRBJ2-3; 7 bases agree with TRBD1. The CDR3 spans 18 residues. The V segment lost 5 bases and the J segment 4 bases; nucleotides outside the gene matches: 18. Germline V gene sequence: CDR1 SNHLY, CDR2 FYNNEI. The CDR3 DNA follows: TGTGCCAGCAGTCTTCTATCTCCGGGACAGATAGTCGCAGATACGCAGTATTTT. Translation: CASSLLSPGQIVADTQYF.

This chain connects TRBV7-9 to TRBJ1-4; tentative D call: TRBD1 (5 bases). CDR1 and CDR2 from the germline V gene are SEHNR and FQNEAQ (reference sequence). CDR3 length: 16 residues. Trimming cost V 2 bases and J 2 bases, with 12 bases left between them. The CDR3 reads CASSLLPGLTNEKLFF. Written as DNA, the CDR3 is TGTGCCAGCAGCTTACTGCCGGGACTTACTAATGAAAAACTGTTTTTT.

This clone is categorized as medium-sized. V gene TRBV6-1 combines with J gene TRBJ1-1, with D possibly matching TRBD1 (5 bases). Trimming took 0 bases from V and 9 from J, leaving 20 bases between them. Germline V gene lookup returns CDR1 MNHNS and CDR2 SASEGT. The CDR3 sequence is 16 residues long. CDR3 amino acids: CASSEASTDTLPQAFF. As DNA, the CDR3 is TGTGCCAGCAGTGAAGCCTCAACGGACACCCTACCGCAAGCTTTCTTT.

There are a few counts of this clone. V and J are TRBV3-1 (or the pseudogene TRBV3-2) and TRBJ2-1, with TRBD2 matching over 9 bases. CDR3 length: 15 residues. CDR1 and CDR2 (germline): LGHDT, YNNKEL (reference sequence). V shed 1 base and J 7 bases; nucleotides not matched to a gene: 5. The CDR3: CASSQGGTSWNEQFF. The CDR3 DNA reads TGTGCCAGCAGCCAAGGAGGGACTAGCTGGAATGAGCAGTTCTTC.

V is TRBV9 and J is TRBJ2-3; D is perhaps TRBD1 (5 bases). The germline V and J ends were trimmed by 5 bases and 0 bases, with 13 bases remaining between them. The CDR3 runs to 15 residues. Germline lookup yields CDR1 SGDLS and CDR2 YYNGEE. The CDR3 nucleotides read TGTGCCAGCAGTGCAACAGGCAGGAGCACAGATACGCAGTATTTT. Translation: CASSATGRSTDTQYF.

This rearrangement joins TRBV15 to TRBJ2-2, with TRBD2 matching 8 bases. The CDR3 has 15 residues. V shed 3 bases, J shed 1 base, and the junction held 1 base outside the gene matches. The germline CDR1 and CDR2 sequences are LNHNV and YYDKDF (reference sequence). The CDR3 DNA is TGTGCCACCAGCAGGCGGGGGGAGAACACCGGGGAGCTGTTTTTT. It translates to CATSRRGENTGELFF.